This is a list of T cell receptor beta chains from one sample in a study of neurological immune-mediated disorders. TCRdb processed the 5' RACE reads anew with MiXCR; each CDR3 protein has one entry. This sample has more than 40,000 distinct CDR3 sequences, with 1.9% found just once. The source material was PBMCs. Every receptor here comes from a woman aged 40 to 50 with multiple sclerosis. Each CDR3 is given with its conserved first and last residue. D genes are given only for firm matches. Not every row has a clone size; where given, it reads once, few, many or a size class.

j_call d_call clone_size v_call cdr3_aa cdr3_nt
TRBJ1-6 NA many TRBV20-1 CSASHFSSYNSPLHF TGCAGTGCTAGTCACTTCAGCTCCTATAATTCACCCCTCCACTTT
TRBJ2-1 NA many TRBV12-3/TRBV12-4 CASSRNTDYLQFF TGTGCCAGCAGTCGTAACACGGACTATCTACAGTTCTTC
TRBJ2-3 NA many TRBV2 CASSEATSGADTQYF TGTGCCAGCAGTGAAGCGACTAGTGGGGCAGATACGCAGTATTTT
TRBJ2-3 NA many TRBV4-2 CASSPLEADTQYF TGTGCCAGCAGCCCACTCGAGGCAGATACGCAGTATTTT
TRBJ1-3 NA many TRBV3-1 CASSPFVQGPGNTIYF TGTGCCAGCAGCCCTTTCGTACAGGGCCCCGGAAACACCATATATTTT
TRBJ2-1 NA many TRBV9 CASSAGTPSSYNEQFF TGTGCCAGCAGCGCAGGGACACCCAGCTCCTACAATGAGCAGTTCTTC
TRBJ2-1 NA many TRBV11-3 CASSSGPNEQFF TGTGCCAGCAGCTCGGGACCCAATGAGCAGTTCTTC
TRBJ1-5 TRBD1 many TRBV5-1 CASSSGQANQPQHF TGCGCCAGCAGCTCTGGACAGGCCAATCAGCCCCAGCATTTT
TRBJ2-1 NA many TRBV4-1 CASSQRSFEQFF TGCGCCAGCAGCCAAAGAAGCTTTGAGCAGTTCTTC
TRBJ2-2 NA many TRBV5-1 CASSLVGTGELFF TGCGCCAGCAGCTTGGTGGGTACGGGGGAGCTGTTTTTT
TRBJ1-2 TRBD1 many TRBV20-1 CSARAGGSGYTF TGCAGTGCTAGGGCAGGGGGCTCTGGCTACACCTTC
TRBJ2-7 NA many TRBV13 CASSSGGRDYEQYF TGTGCCAGCAGCTCCGGAGGACGGGACTACGAGCAGTACTTC
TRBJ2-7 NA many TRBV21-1 CASSLNRTRAYEQYF TGTGCCAGCAGCCTAAATCGGACCCGGGCCTACGAGCAGTACTTC
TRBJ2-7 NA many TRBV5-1 CASSEGDYEQYF TGCGCCAGCAGCGAGGGAGACTACGAGCAGTACTTC
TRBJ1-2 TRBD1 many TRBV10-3 CAISDTGVDGYTF TGTGCCATCAGTGACACAGGGGTAGATGGCTACACCTTC
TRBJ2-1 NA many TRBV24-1 CATSDSSGLSYNEQFF TGTGCCACCAGTGATTCCTCGGGACTCAGCTACAATGAGCAGTTCTTC
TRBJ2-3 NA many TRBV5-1 CASSPWGGRGDTQYF TGCGCCAGCAGTCCTTGGGGGGGGCGAGGAGATACGCAGTATTTT
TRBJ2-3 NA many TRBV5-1 CASRGPEGADTQYF TGCGCCAGCAGGGGACCAGAGGGGGCAGATACGCAGTATTTT
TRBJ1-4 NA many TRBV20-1 CSARDRAGNEKLFF TGCAGTGCTAGAGATCGGGCTGGCAATGAAAAACTGTTTTTT
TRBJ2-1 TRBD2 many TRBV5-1 CASSLLAGGPDEQFF TGCGCCAGCAGCTTACTAGCGGGGGGGCCAGATGAGCAGTTCTTC
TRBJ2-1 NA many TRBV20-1 CSARDLAAYNEQFF TGCAGTGCTAGAGATTTGGCAGCCTACAATGAGCAGTTCTTC
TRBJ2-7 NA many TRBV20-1 CSAGIMGGEQYF TGCAGTGCCGGGATAATGGGGGGAGAGCAGTACTTC
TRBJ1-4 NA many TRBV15 CATSKLRDPGEKLFF TGTGCCACCAGCAAACTCCGGGACCCGGGTGAAAAACTGTTTTTT
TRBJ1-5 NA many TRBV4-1 CASSQDGQPNQPQHF TGCGCCAGCAGCCAAGACGGACAGCCCAATCAGCCCCAGCATTTT
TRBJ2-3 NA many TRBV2 CASRGSLGSDTQYF TGTGCCAGCAGGGGTTCCCTCGGGTCAGATACGCAGTATTTT
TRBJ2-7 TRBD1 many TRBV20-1 CSARDGDRGYEQYF TGCAGTGCTAGAGATGGGGACAGGGGCTACGAGCAGTACTTC
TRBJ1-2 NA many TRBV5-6 CASSLGGNYGYTF TGTGCCAGCAGCCTCGGTGGTAACTATGGCTACACCTTC
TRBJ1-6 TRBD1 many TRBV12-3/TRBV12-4 CASTLTGGSSPLHF TGTGCCAGCACCCTGACAGGGGGAAGTTCACCCCTCCACTTT
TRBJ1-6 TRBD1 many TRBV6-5 CASRRDRGLSSYNSPLHF TGTGCCAGCAGGAGGGACAGGGGGCTTAGCTCCTATAATTCACCCCTCCACTTT
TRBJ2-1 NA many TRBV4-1 CASSQDFGLEQFF TGCGCCAGCAGCCAAGATTTTGGGCTAGAGCAGTTCTTC
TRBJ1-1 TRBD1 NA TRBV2 CASSERTGGVNTEAFF TGTGCCAGCAGTGAAAGGACAGGGGGCGTTAACACTGAAGCTTTCTTT
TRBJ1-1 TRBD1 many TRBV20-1 CSATMTGGDTEAFF TGCAGTGCTACTATGACAGGGGGAGACACTGAAGCTTTCTTT
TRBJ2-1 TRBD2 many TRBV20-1 CSAHWLTSGDTSEQFF TGCAGTGCTCACTGGCTGACTAGCGGGGATACAAGTGAGCAGTTCTTC
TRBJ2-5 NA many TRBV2 CASSEGLTDQETQYF TGTGCCAGCAGTGAAGGGCTGACGGATCAAGAGACCCAGTACTTC
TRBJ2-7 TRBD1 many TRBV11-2 CASSPRDSTEQYF TGTGCCAGCAGCCCCCGGGACAGCACCGAGCAGTACTTC
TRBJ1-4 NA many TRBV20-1 CSAREGYEKLFF TGCAGTGCTAGAGAGGGGTATGAAAAACTGTTTTTT
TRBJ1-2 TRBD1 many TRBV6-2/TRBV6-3 CASRREGQPYTF TGTGCCAGCAGGCGGGAGGGACAGCCCTACACCTTC
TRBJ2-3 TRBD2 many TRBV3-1 CASSLGLAGRIDTQYF TGTGCCAGCAGCCTAGGACTAGCGGGGAGGATCGATACGCAGTATTTT
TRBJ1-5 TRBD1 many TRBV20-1 CSARQGIRQPQHF TGCAGTGCCCGACAGGGGATAAGGCAGCCCCAGCATTTT
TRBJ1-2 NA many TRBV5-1 CASSLTGDYGYTF TGCGCCAGCAGCTTGACAGGAGACTATGGCTACACCTTC
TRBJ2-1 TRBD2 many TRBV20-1 CSASHLAGGPHNEQFF TGCAGTGCTAGTCACCTAGCGGGGGGCCCTCACAATGAGCAGTTCTTC
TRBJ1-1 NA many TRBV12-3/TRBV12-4 CASKRDPLNTEAFF TGTGCCAGTAAAAGGGACCCTCTGAACACTGAAGCTTTCTTT
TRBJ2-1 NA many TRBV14 CASSHAGVRNEQFF TGTGCCAGCAGCCATGCAGGGGTACGAAATGAGCAGTTCTTC
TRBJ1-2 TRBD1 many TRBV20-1 CSASRGPLHGYTF TGCAGTGCTAGTAGGGGGCCTCTACATGGCTACACCTTC
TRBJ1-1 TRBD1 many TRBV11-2 CASSLVAGGTEAFF TGTGCCAGCAGCTTAGTGGCAGGGGGCACTGAAGCTTTCTTT